This TCR beta chain was profiled in a study of blood T cell repertoires in COVID-19. Study-wide context: Donors in the United States, Italy and Spain gave samples during acute or convalescent COVID-19. PBMCs, B-cell-depleted T cells, or T cells provided the cDNA or gDNA that made up the material.

Per the original methods: How many nucleated cells were present was estimated from reference gene primer amplification. Method: immunoSEQ multiplex PCR; TCRdb's copy keeps in-frame clones and lacks some. The V and J calls and clone size were taken over from that table, and D and trimming were inferred from the DNA. The sample lists some 56,000 clones, about 73% seen once, with around 20% in the top ten. This clone was seen at least ten times. CDR1 is SGHRS, CDR2 YFSETQ, per germline. V gave up 4 bases and J gave up 7 bases, with 23 bases separating them. CDR3 size: 16 residues. This chain links TRBV5-1 with TRBJ1-1; a weak D match, TRBD1 (6 bases). Sequencing used peripheral blood. The clonotype was recovered from a woman aged 50 to 60 with active or convalescent COVID-19. CDR3 sequence reads: CASSLITGPQTLEAFF. The CDR3 DNA reads as TGCGCCAGCAGCCTTATTACAGGGCCCCAGACCCTTGAAGCTTTCTTT. Based on the CDR3 plus reference TRBV5-1 and TRBJ1-1, the full variable domain is KAGVTQTPRYLIKTRGQQVTLSCSPISGHRSVSWYQQTPGQGLQFLFEYFSETQRNKGNFPGRFSGRQFSNSRSEMNVSTLELGDSALYLCASSLITGPQTLEAFFGQGTRLTVV.